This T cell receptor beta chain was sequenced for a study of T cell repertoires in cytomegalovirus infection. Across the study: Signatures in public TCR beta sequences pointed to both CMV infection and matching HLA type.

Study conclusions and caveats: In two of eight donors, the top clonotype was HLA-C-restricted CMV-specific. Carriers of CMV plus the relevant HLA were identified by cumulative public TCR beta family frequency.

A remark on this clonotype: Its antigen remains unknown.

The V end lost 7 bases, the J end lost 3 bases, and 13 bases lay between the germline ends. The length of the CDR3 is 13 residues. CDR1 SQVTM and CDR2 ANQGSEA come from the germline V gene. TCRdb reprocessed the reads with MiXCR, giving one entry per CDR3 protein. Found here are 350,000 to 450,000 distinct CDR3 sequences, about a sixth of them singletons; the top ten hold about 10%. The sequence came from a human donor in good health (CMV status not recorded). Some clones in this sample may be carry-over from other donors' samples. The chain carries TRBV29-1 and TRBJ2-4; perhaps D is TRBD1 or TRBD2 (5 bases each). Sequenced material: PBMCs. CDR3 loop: CSAARGSKNIQYF. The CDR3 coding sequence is TGCAGCGCCGCACGGGGCAGCAAAAACATTCAGTACTTC.